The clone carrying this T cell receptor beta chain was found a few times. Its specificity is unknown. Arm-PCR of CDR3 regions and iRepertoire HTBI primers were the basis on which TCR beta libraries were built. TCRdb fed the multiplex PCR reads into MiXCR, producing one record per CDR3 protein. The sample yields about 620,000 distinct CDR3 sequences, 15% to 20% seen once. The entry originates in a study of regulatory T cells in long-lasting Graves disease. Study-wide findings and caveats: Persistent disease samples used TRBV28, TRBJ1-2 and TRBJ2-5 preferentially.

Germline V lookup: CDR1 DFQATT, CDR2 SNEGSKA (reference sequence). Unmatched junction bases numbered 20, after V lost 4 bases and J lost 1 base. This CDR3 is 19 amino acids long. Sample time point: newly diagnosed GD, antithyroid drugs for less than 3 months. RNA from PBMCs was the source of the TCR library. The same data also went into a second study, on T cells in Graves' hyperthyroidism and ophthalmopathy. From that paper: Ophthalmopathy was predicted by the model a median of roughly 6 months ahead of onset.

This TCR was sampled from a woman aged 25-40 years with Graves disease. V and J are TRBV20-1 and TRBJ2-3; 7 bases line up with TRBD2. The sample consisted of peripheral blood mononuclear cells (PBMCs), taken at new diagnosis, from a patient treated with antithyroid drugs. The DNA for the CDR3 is TGCAGTGCTATTGATCCTGCTCGATCTGGGGGGGGTGGCACAGATACGCAGTATTTT. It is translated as CSAIDPARSGGGGTDTQYF.